The 11 T cell receptor beta chains in this list originate from one sample, sequenced in a study of T cells in Graves' hyperthyroidism and ophthalmopathy (dated 2019 in TCRdb). Libraries were prepared through multiplex PCR. The run used an Illumina HiSeq 2000. TCR beta CDR3 regions were amplified from RNA transcripts. The first round of RT-PCR for the TCR CDR3 was performed with the HTBI primer set and the Qiagen OneStep RT-PCR kit. TCRdb took the public reads, trimmed them with fastp at Q25, ran MiXCR for clone calling and kept in-frame beta chains. Rows are combined by CDR3 protein, so each entry shows the most common genes and DNA. The sample data list about 580,000 distinct CDR3 sequences, and about 43% of these were observed just once. The top ten constitute about 8% of the sample. Sequenced: peripheral blood or thyroid tissue (not recorded which). These receptor sequences come from a woman aged 18-29 years with Graves' hyperthyroidism.

This clonotype was detected many times. DNA of the CDR3: TGTGCCAGCAGCCTCCCGTCCATCTCTACTCCTTACGAGCAGTACTTC. Translated, it gives CASSLPSISTPYEQYF. The chain employs TRBV7-3 and TRBJ2-7; no firm D call. The CDR3 is 16 amino acids. Trimming cost V 5 bases and J 4 bases, with 21 bases left between them. Germline loops: CDR1 SGHTA, CDR2 FQGTGA.

This chain joins TRBV10-3 and TRBJ1-2; 7 nucleotides agree with TRBD1. Looked up from germline, CDR1 is ENHRY and CDR2 is SYGVKD. The CDR3 runs 12 residues. The V and J ends lost 11 bases and 5 bases, in that order; junction bases with no gene match: 8. CDR3: CASTGVGYGYTF. In nucleotides, the CDR3 is TGTGCCTCTACAGGGGTGGGGTATGGCTACACCTTC.

In regard to this clonotype: A much larger clone differs by one base, so this may be a read error. The chain joins TRBV9 to TRBJ2-7; the D gene is possibly TRBD1 (6 bases). Germline V gene sequence: CDR1 SGDLS, CDR2 YYNGEE. The CDR3 loop spans 14 amino acids. In DNA form, the CDR3 reads TGTGCCAGCAGCCCCATGGGGGCGGTTAGGGAGCAGCACTTC. This translates into CASSPMGAVREQHF.

This clonotype was observed many times. J is TRBJ1-2 and V is TRBV7-2; no clear D gene. The CDR3 runs to 13 residues. In germline, CDR1 is SGHTA, CDR2 FQGNSA. V dropped 4 bases and J dropped 7 bases, with 13 bases sitting between them. The CDR3 nucleotides are TGTGCCAGCAGCTCGGACGGGGTCGGTGGCTACACCTTC. Translating it yields CASSSDGVGGYTF. The full variable domain, its missing parts supplied by reference TRBV7-2 and TRBJ1-2, is GAGVSQSPSNKVTEKGKDVELRCDPISGHTALYWYRQSLGQGLEFLIYFQGNSAPDKSGLPSDRFSAERTGGSVSTLTIQRTQQEDSAVYLCASSSDGVGGYTFGSGTRLTVV.

This clonotype was detected many times. The chain has TRBV20-1 and TRBJ2-7; D may be TRBD1 (6 bases). Germline V gene sequence: CDR1 DFQATT, CDR2 SNEGSKA (reference sequence). V was trimmed by 3 bases and J by 2 bases, leaving 8 bases between them. CDR3 length: 12 residues. Written as DNA, the CDR3 is TGCAGTGCTAGTTACAGGGCCTACGAGCAGTACTTC. It translates to CSASYRAYEQYF.

This clonotype was seen ten or more times. The V call is TRBV7-2, the J call TRBJ2-7, with D perhaps assigned TRBD1 or TRBD2 (5 bases each). The ends were cut back, 4 bases at V and 6 bases at J, with 19 bases in the middle. Per the germline V gene, CDR1 is SGHTA and CDR2 is FQGNSA. The CDR3 consists of 15 residues. CDR3 region: CASSSAGRLQFEQYF. In DNA, the CDR3 is TGTGCCAGCAGCTCGGCAGGGAGACTACAATTCGAGCAGTACTTC.

The chain uses TRBV6-1 and TRBJ2-6; D gene uncertain. Trimming took off 1 base at V and 6 bases at J, with 7 bases between the two ends. This CDR3 is built from 14 residues. The germline CDR1 and CDR2 sequences are MNHNS and SASEGT. This chain's CDR3 is CASSEVPQANVLTF. The CDR3 DNA follows: TGTGCCAGCAGTGAAGTCCCACAGGCCAACGTCCTGACTTTC.

This clonotype was seen repeatedly, ten times or more. The V gene is TRBV9, the J gene TRBJ1-1; the match to TRBD1 covers 7 bases. J was trimmed by 1 base and V by 2 bases; bases with no gene match: 11. The CDR3 runs to 17 residues. In germline, CDR1 is SGDLS, CDR2 YYNGEE. DNA for the CDR3: TGTGCCAGCAGCGTTTCCCTTTACCGGGACAGGAACACTGAAGCTTTCTTT. This translates into CASSVSLYRDRNTEAFF.

At least ten counts were recorded for this clonotype. The chain uses TRBV12-3 or TRBV12-4 and TRBJ1-5; 7 bases agree with TRBD1. The CDR3 has 16 residues. J lost 2 bases, V lost 3 bases, and 7 bases had no gene match. CDR3 sequence reads: CASSFLGGVGNQPQHF. Here the CDR3 DNA reads TGTGCCAGCAGTTTCTTAGGGGGCGTTGGCAATCAGCCCCAGCATTTT.

This clonotype was found many times. The genes are TRBV7-9 and TRBJ1-5; D unclear. V shed 5 bases and J shed 10 bases, with 15 bases lying between them. CDR3 length: 13 amino acids. CDR1 SEHNR and CDR2 FQNEAQ come from the germline V gene (reference sequence). The CDR3 nucleotides read TGTGCCAGCAGCCAATTGGAGGGCTTCCCCCAGCATTTT. Its translation is CASSQLEGFPQHF. The whole variable domain, remainder taken from reference TRBV7-9 and TRBJ1-5, is DTGVSQNPRHKITKRGQNVTFRCDPISEHNRLYWYRQTLGQGPEFLTYFQNEAQLEKSRLLSDRFSAERPKGSFSTLEIQRTEQGDSAMYLCASSQLEGFPQHFGDGTRLSIL.

This clonotype was seen at least ten times. The rearrangement joins TRBV6-5 to TRBJ1-5; possibly TRBD1 for D (5 bases). Germline CDR1 is MNHEY and CDR2 is SVGAGI. The CDR3 runs to 14 residues. V was cut by 6 bases and J by 7 bases, with 16 bases left in between. The chain's CDR3 is CASRIDRGRQPQHF. The DNA of the CDR3 is TGTGCCAGCAGGATAGATAGGGGTCGGCAGCCCCAGCATTTT.